This T cell receptor beta chain is drawn from a study of T cell responses to AZD1222 COVID-19 vaccine. Study-level findings and limits: Only after the peak T cell response were repertoires sampled. Vaccine-related CD4 TCRs covered spike, predominating at 160-218 and 743-854.

For this clone: Its antigen remains unidentified.

The germline V gene has CDR1 DFQATT and CDR2 SNEGSKA (reference sequence). The V and J ends lost 3 bases and 6 bases respectively, with 5 bases between them. This CDR3 has 10 amino acids. Measured with immunoSEQ multiplex PCR; TCRdb has only the in-frame clones, and not every one. The table shows about 94,000 clones, with 75% to 90% occurring only once. The specimen was peripheral blood, collected 28 days after the second AZD1222 dose. The source is an adult who received the AZD1222 COVID-19 vaccine. The chain couples TRBV20-1 to TRBJ1-2, with unresolved D. CDR3 DNA sequence: TGCAGTGCTAGTTCTAATGGCTACACCTTC. Translating it yields CSASSNGYTF.